Included here is one T cell receptor beta chain sequence, with context. This entry comes from a study of blood T cell repertoires in COVID-19. Study in general: Both acute and convalescent COVID-19 samples were obtained from the United States, Italy and Spain. PBMCs, B-cell-depleted T cells, or T cells were the source of the cDNA or gDNA that made up the material.

Method: immunoSEQ multiplex PCR; TCRdb's copy keeps in-frame clones and lacks some. This sample has about 100,000 clones; roughly 87% occur once, and the top ten carry 7.4%. The sequence was collected from a man aged 25-45 years in a cohort sampled during active COVID-19. Material: peripheral blood.

CDR3 residues: CASSPPGTGYNEQYF. In DNA, the CDR3 is TGTGCCAGCTCACCACCAGGGACAGGGTATAACGAGCAGTACTTC. J is TRBJ2-7 and V is TRBV18; 9 bases match TRBD1. CDR1 and CDR2 (germline): KGHSH, LQKENI. The CDR3 is 15 amino acids. The V segment lost 0 bases and the J segment 5 bases; nucleotides outside the gene matches: 5.